These T cell receptor beta chains were read from a single sample in a study of shared clonotypes between healthy human individuals. Assay used: immunoSEQ multiplex PCR; TCRdb lists only in-frame clones, some missing. The table includes some 2.4 million clones, 80% to 95% detected once. The sequenced material came from naive CD4+ T cells from PBMCs. These receptors all stem from a young man in good health. Some clones in this sample may be carry-over from other donors' samples. The CDR3 runs from the conserved cysteine through the conserved F or W. The D gene is left open where the match is weak. Clone size appears in some rows only: once, few, many, or a class for an expanded clone.

abundance,d_gene,j_gene,v_gene,CDR3aa,CDR3nt
.,TRBD2,TRBJ2-1,TRBV19,CASSGRDGRSEQFF,TGTGCCAGTAGTGGGAGGGACGGACGGAGTGAGCAGTTCTTC
.,.,TRBJ1-1,TRBV28,CASSQLGGVGTEAFF,TGTGCCAGCAGCCAGCTTGGGGGAGTCGGCACTGAAGCTTTCTTT
.,.,TRBJ2-7,TRBV18,CASSPQGSYEQYF,TGTGCCAGCTCACCTCAGGGTTCCTACGAGCAGTACTTC
.,TRBD1,TRBJ1-2,TRBV5-4,CASSPEGTGEFSGYTF,TGTGCCAGCAGCCCTGAGGGGACAGGGGAATTTAGTGGCTACACCTTC
.,TRBD1,TRBJ2-2,TRBV7-8,CASSTWTGEETGELFF,TGTGCCAGCAGCACATGGACAGGGGAGGAGACCGGGGAGCTGTTTTTT
.,.,TRBJ2-3,TRBV19,CASSISADTQYF,TGTGCCAGTAGTATTTCAGCAGATACGCAGTATTTT
.,.,TRBJ1-1,TRBV19,CASSQFREMNTEAFF,TGTGCCAGTAGTCAGTTTCGAGAGATGAACACTGAAGCTTTCTTT
once,TRBD1,TRBJ1-2,TRBV6-1,CATRDRDSYGYTF,TGTGCCACCAGGGATCGGGACAGTTATGGCTACACCTTC
.,TRBD1,TRBJ1-1,TRBV7-8,CASSERTGPMNTEAFF,TGTGCCAGCAGCGAAAGGACAGGGCCAATGAACACTGAAGCTTTCTTT
.,TRBD1,TRBJ2-2,TRBV10-3,CAISEQPGGNTGELFF,TGTGCCATCAGTGAGCAACCAGGGGGTAATACCGGGGAGCTGTTTTTT
.,.,TRBJ2-3,TRBV28,CASIGEDTQYF,TGTGCCAGCATCGGAGAAGATACGCAGTATTTT
.,.,TRBJ1-1,TRBV27,CASSISLENTEAFF,TGTGCCAGCAGTATCTCGTTGGAGAACACTGAAGCTTTCTTT
.,.,TRBJ1-1,TRBV5-1,CASSFDGGNTEAFF,TGCGCCAGCAGCTTTGACGGGGGCAACACTGAAGCTTTCTTT
.,.,TRBJ1-2,TRBV4-2,CASSQGEGGRGYTF,TGTGCCAGCAGCCAAGGGGAGGGGGGACGTGGCTACACCTTC
once,.,TRBJ2-1,TRBV28,CASSLAGSSQNEQFF,TGTGCCAGCAGCCTCGCGGGGAGTTCTCAGAATGAGCAGTTCTTC
.,.,TRBJ2-7,TRBV28,CASSPHGRYEQYF,TGTGCCAGCAGTCCCCATGGGAGGTACGAGCAGTACTTC
.,.,TRBJ1-6,TRBV28,CASSTHRQGLTNSPLHF,TGTGCCAGCAGCACACACCGGCAGGGACTTACGAATTCACCCCTCCACTTT
.,TRBD2,TRBJ2-1,TRBV5-4,CASSSGTSGPGFF,TGTGCCAGCAGCTCCGGGACTAGCGGCCCGGGGTTCTTC
.,.,TRBJ2-3,TRBV9,CASSSTRGDTQYF,TGTGCCAGCAGTTCTACAAGGGGGGATACGCAGTATTTT
.,.,TRBJ2-7,TRBV5-4,CASSLGIGSSYEQYF,TGTGCCAGCAGCTTGGGAATAGGGAGCTCCTACGAGCAGTACTTC
.,.,TRBJ2-5,TRBV27,CASSIQWSLPETQYF,TGTGCCAGCAGCATTCAGTGGTCGCTCCCGGAGACCCAGTACTTC
.,.,TRBJ1-1,TRBV7-2,CASSSQVNTEAFF,TGTGCCAGCAGCTCGCAGGTGAACACTGAAGCTTTCTTT
.,.,TRBJ1-1,TRBV10-3,CAISDPDGIEAFF,TGTGCCATCAGTGACCCGGACGGTATTGAAGCTTTCTTT
.,.,TRBJ1-1,TRBV30,CAWTGTTEAFF,TGTGCCTGGACCGGGACCACTGAAGCTTTCTTT
.,TRBD2,TRBJ2-7,TRBV11-2,CASSTTRGGHEQYF,TGTGCCAGCAGCACAACGCGGGGGGGGCACGAGCAGTACTTC
.,TRBD2,TRBJ2-3,TRBV7-3,CASSPGIAGDPGDTQYF,TGTGCCAGCAGCCCGGGGATAGCGGGAGACCCCGGGGATACGCAGTATTTT
.,.,TRBJ1-6,TRBV30,CAWNRQEYSPLHF,TGTGCCTGGAATAGACAGGAATATTCACCCCTCCACTTT
.,TRBD1,TRBJ1-5,TRBV27,CASSPLTGTGDQPQHF,TGTGCCAGCAGTCCGCTTACCGGGACAGGGGATCAGCCCCAGCATTTT
.,TRBD2,TRBJ2-4,TRBV11-3,CASSLSGRRGIQYF,TGTGCCAGCAGCTTGAGCGGGAGGAGGGGGATTCAGTACTTC
.,.,TRBJ2-7,TRBV9,CASSVGGQGSREQYF,TGTGCCAGCAGCGTAGGAGGGCAGGGTAGCCGCGAGCAGTACTTC
once,TRBD1,TRBJ1-5,TRBV10-3,CAISETGQEPYSNQPQHF,TGTGCCATCAGTGAGACCGGACAGGAACCCTATAGCAATCAGCCCCAGCATTTT
once,.,TRBJ2-5,TRBV9,CASSRSPGTQETQYF,TGTGCCAGCAGCCGATCCCCAGGGACCCAAGAGACCCAGTACTTC
.,.,TRBJ2-7,TRBV7-9,CASSSQGDAGYEQYF,TGTGCCAGCAGCTCGCAGGGCGATGCTGGGTACGAGCAGTACTTC
.,.,TRBJ1-3,TRBV7-2,CASSTTGTGNTIYF,TGTGCCAGCAGCACCACAGGGACCGGAAACACCATATATTTT
.,.,TRBJ1-1,TRBV28,CASSLLKNTEAFF,TGTGCCAGCAGTTTGCTGAAGAACACTGAAGCTTTCTTT
.,.,TRBJ2-5,TRBV7-8,CASSLLGGGSPKETQYF,TGTGCCAGCAGCTTATTGGGAGGGGGCAGTCCAAAAGAGACCCAGTACTTC
.,TRBD2,TRBJ2-7,TRBV28,CASSLSRGRASAGEQYF,TGTGCCAGCAGTTTATCCCGCGGGAGGGCCTCGGCCGGCGAGCAGTACTTC
.,TRBD2,TRBJ2-5,TRBV4-1,CASSQAEAGAGETQYF,TGCGCCAGCAGCCAAGCCGAGGCGGGAGCGGGAGAGACCCAGTACTTC
.,TRBD2,TRBJ2-3,TRBV5-8,CASSPGTSGISDTQYF,TGTGCCAGCAGCCCGGGGACTAGCGGGATTTCAGATACGCAGTATTTT
.,.,TRBJ1-2,TRBV30,CAWSVEVTQLYGYTF,TGTGCCTGGAGTGTAGAGGTGACGCAACTCTATGGCTACACCTTC
once,.,TRBJ1-5,TRBV21-1,CASSPDKNNQPQHF,TGTGCCAGCAGCCCCGACAAGAACAATCAGCCCCAGCATTTT
.,.,TRBJ2-7,TRBV4-2,CASSQEAGIGEQYF,TGTGCCAGCAGCCAAGAGGCAGGGATTGGCGAGCAGTACTTC
.,TRBD1,TRBJ2-7,TRBV11-3,CASSRTGREQYF,TGTGCCAGCAGCCGGACAGGGCGAGAGCAGTACTTC
.,TRBD2,TRBJ2-1,TRBV19,CASNPASGRGGEQFF,TGTGCCAGTAACCCAGCTAGCGGGAGGGGGGGTGAGCAGTTCTTC
once,.,TRBJ2-1,TRBV20-1,CSGERGNEQFF,TGCAGTGGTGAAAGGGGAAATGAGCAGTTCTTC
.,TRBD2,TRBJ2-7,TRBV15,CATSRGGSYEQYF,TGTGCCACCAGCCGGGGAGGGTCCTACGAGCAGTACTTC
.,.,TRBJ1-2,TRBV13,CASSIHRDTYYGYTF,TGTGCCAGCAGCATACACCGGGACACCTACTATGGCTACACCTTC
.,.,TRBJ1-4,TRBV4-2,CASSQVGAGEKLFF,TGTGCCAGCAGCCAAGTGGGCGCCGGTGAAAAACTGTTTTTT
.,TRBD2,TRBJ2-3,TRBV19,CASSIDLWQRGISDTQYF,TGTGCCAGTAGTATAGATCTTTGGCAGCGGGGGATATCAGATACGCAGTATTTT
.,.,TRBJ1-4,TRBV30,CAWRAVGGREKLFF,TGTGCCTGGAGGGCCGTTGGGGGGCGTGAAAAACTGTTTTTT
.,.,TRBJ1-3,TRBV28,CASSVYGSSEGNTIYF,TGTGCCAGCAGTGTCTACGGGTCCTCGGAGGGAAACACCATATATTTT
.,.,TRBJ2-3,TRBV28,CASTPPVAHTDTQYF,TGTGCCAGCACTCCCCCCGTGGCCCACACAGATACGCAGTATTTT